The 18 T cell receptor beta chains below were found in one sample sequenced in a study of T-cell reconstitution after alpha-beta-depleted transplantation in children. Preparing the TCRbeta library involved the use of unique molecular identifiers. A single record per CDR3 protein comes from TCRdb applying MiXCR to the PCR reads. The data show approximately 980,000 distinct CDR3 sequences, less than 30% seen once. Source: PBMCs, mostly from graft donor cells, taken 360 days after TCRalphabeta/CD19-depleted stem cell transplant. Receptors were obtained from a boy under three years old who had a stem cell transplant for SCID, so the T cells may come from the graft donor.

This chain joins TRBV28 and TRBJ2-3, with 10 bases lining up with TRBD1. V was clipped by 5 bases and J by 1 base; unmatched bases: 6. This CDR3 comprises 16 residues. The germline V gene has CDR1 MDHEN and CDR2 SYDVKM. CDR3 coding DNA: TGTGCCAGCAGTACTCCCGGGACAGGGGGCACAGATACGCAGTATTTT. This translates into CASSTPGTGGTDTQYF.

There are many counts of this clonotype. The CDR3, as DNA: TGTGCCAGCAGTTTACGGACAGGGAACTACGAGCAGTACTTC. Protein product: CASSLRTGNYEQYF. The chain recombines TRBV12-3 or TRBV12-4 with TRBJ2-7, with 8 positions matching TRBD1. CDR3 size: 14 residues. V shed 2 bases and J 3 bases; nucleotides not matched to a gene: 3.

The V and J genes are TRBV27 and TRBJ2-5; TRBD2 matches at 15 bases. This CDR3 has 17 amino acids. Losses at the gene ends were 6 bases for V and 5 bases for J; bases not matched to a gene: 10. In germline, CDR1 is MNHEY, CDR2 SMNVEV (reference sequence). The CDR3 nucleotides read TGTGCCAGCAGACCCCGGACTAGCGGGGGGGCCTTGGAGACCCAGTACTTC. Amino acids: CASRPRTSGGALETQYF.

This clonotype was recorded a few times. This chain joins TRBV20-1 and TRBJ2-6; no reliable D call. The CDR3 runs 14 residues. V was clipped by 5 bases and J by 0 bases, with 8 bases between them. Germline V gene data show CDR1 as DFQATT and CDR2 as SNEGSKA (reference sequence). The CDR3 sequence: CSASPISGANVLTF. CDR3 nucleotides: TGCAGTGCTTCGCCGATCTCTGGGGCCAACGTCCTGACTTTC.

Only a few counts were recorded for this clonotype. CDR3 nucleotides: TGTGCCAGTAGTCGACGGGACGGGAACACTGAAGCTTTCTTT. Amino acids: CASSRRDGNTEAFF. This sequence joins TRBV19 and TRBJ1-1; a possible D gene is TRBD1 (5 bases). Looked up from germline, CDR1 is LNHDA and CDR2 is SQIVND (reference sequence). The CDR3 consists of 14 residues. Trimming left V 5 bases short and J 1 base short, with 11 bases between.

The chain carries TRBV10-2 and TRBJ1-5; D unresolved. This CDR3 is 14 amino acids long. V was shortened by 7 bases and J by 1 base, with 11 bases between the two germline ends. Germline lookup yields CDR1 WSHSY and CDR2 SAAADI. CDR3 residues: CASKSGVSNQPQHF. The CDR3 DNA follows: TGCGCCAGCAAATCGGGAGTGAGCAATCAGCCCCAGCATTTT.

The chain joins TRBV9 to TRBJ2-2, with 7 positions matching TRBD1. The CDR3 is made up of 15 amino acids. Trimming took 5 bases from V and 6 from J; bases not matched to a gene: 10. CDR1 and CDR2 (germline): SGDLS, YYNGEE. The CDR3 nucleotides read TGTGCCAGCAGTCCCAGGACAGGTACCCCCGGGGAGCTGTTTTTT. Translation: CASSPRTGTPGELFF.

Only a few counts were recorded for this clonotype. The chain has TRBV10-3 and TRBJ2-7; 7 bases fit TRBD1. The germline CDR1 and CDR2 sequences are ENHRY and SYGVKD. The CDR3 has 13 residues. Losses at the gene ends were 11 bases for V and 2 bases for J; bases not matched to a gene: 9. CDR3 protein: CASNGDSPYEQYF. CDR3 nucleotides: TGTGCCTCCAACGGGGACAGCCCCTACGAGCAGTACTTC.

This clonotype has just one count. The chain joins TRBV5-1 to TRBJ2-7, with D possibly matching TRBD2 (5 bases). This CDR3 is 16 amino acids long. Trimming left V 3 bases short and J 5 bases short, with 21 bases between. Germline-derived CDR1 and CDR2 are SGHRS and YFSETQ. The CDR3 DNA follows: TGCGCCAGCAGCTCCATCGCCGAGGACGGGAATGACGAGCAGTACTTC. Translated: CASSSIAEDGNDEQYF.

V is TRBV27 and J is TRBJ2-3; 7 nucleotides align to TRBD2. Germline CDR1 reads MNHEY; CDR2 reads SMNVEV (reference sequence). Losses at the gene ends were 2 bases for V and 2 bases for J; bases not matched to a gene: 7. This CDR3 is built from 16 residues. The CDR3 DNA reads as TGTGCCAGCAGTTTACAGGCCGGGGGGTTCACAGATACGCAGTATTTT. Protein: CASSLQAGGFTDTQYF.

This sequence joins TRBV29-1 and TRBJ2-3, with D perhaps assigned TRBD1 or TRBD2 (5 bases each). This CDR3 is built from 13 residues. V was pared by 6 bases and J by 6 bases, with 16 bases between. Germline V gene sequence: CDR1 SQVTM, CDR2 ANQGSEA. CDR3 DNA sequence: TGCAGCGTCTTTGGTGGGACCCAGGATACGCAGTATTTT. Its protein product is CSVFGGTQDTQYF.

The gene calls are TRBV7-9 and TRBJ1-1; D perhaps matches TRBD1 (5 bases). The germline V and J ends were trimmed by 10 bases and 0 bases, with 15 bases remaining between them. The CDR3 has 14 amino acids. Germline CDR1 SEHNR, CDR2 FQNEAQ (reference sequence). The CDR3 reads CATRGSILNTEAFF. The CDR3 DNA reads as TGTGCCACCCGGGGGTCGATCCTGAACACTGAAGCTTTCTTT.

This chain joins TRBV7-6 and TRBJ1-4; D might be TRBD1 (5 bases). CDR3 length: 14 residues. Germline V CDR1 and CDR2: SGHVS, FNYEAQ. The germline V and J ends were trimmed by 5 bases and 8 bases, with 15 bases remaining between them. The CDR3 DNA reads TGTGCCAGCAGCCGGACACCAGGTTCCGAAAAACTGTTTTTT. This encodes CASSRTPGSEKLFF.

The chain joins TRBV29-1 to TRBJ1-1; TRBD1 matches 7 bases. The V segment lost 7 bases and the J segment 0 bases; nucleotides outside the gene matches: 11. This CDR3 is 15 amino acids long. The V gene's germline CDR1 is SQVTM and CDR2 ANQGSEA. The CDR3 sequence: CSAEGGGMVNTEAFF. As DNA, the CDR3 is TGCAGCGCCGAAGGAGGGGGCATGGTGAACACTGAAGCTTTCTTT.

This clonotype was seen a handful of times. This chain links TRBV6-5 with TRBJ2-7, with D unclear. The germline V gene encodes CDR1 MNHEY and CDR2 SVGAGI. The CDR3 has 14 amino acids. The V and J ends lost 6 bases and 1 base respectively, with 13 bases between them. CDR3 DNA sequence: TGTGCCAGCAGCCCGTCGGACCATTCCTACGAGCAGTACTTC. Protein sequence: CASSPSDHSYEQYF.

This clonotype was seen more than once but under ten times. CDR3 protein: CASRRRGLPINTEAFF. The CDR3 region has the DNA TGTGCCAGCAGGCGGAGGGGGCTGCCCATTAACACTGAAGCTTTCTTT. The chain recombines TRBV6-5 with TRBJ1-1, with 7 bases that match TRBD1. V gave up 6 bases and J gave up 2 bases; unmatched junction bases: 12. Germline assignment: CDR1 MNHEY and CDR2 SVGAGI. The CDR3 contains 16 residues.

The chain has TRBV20-1 and TRBJ2-5; D unresolved. In germline, CDR1 is DFQATT, CDR2 SNEGSKA (reference sequence). Trimming cost V 5 bases and J 8 bases, with 9 bases left between them. The CDR3 contains 10 residues. DNA of the CDR3: TGCAGTGCTTCCGCTCCTACCCAGTACTTC. The encoded protein is CSASAPTQYF.

This clonotype was detected only a few times. V usage is TRBV27 and J usage is TRBJ2-7; D tentatively reads TRBD1 or TRBD2 (6 bases each). Per the germline V gene, CDR1 is MNHEY and CDR2 is SMNVEV (reference sequence). V gave up 4 bases and J gave up 6 bases, with 16 bases separating them. The CDR3 consists of 14 residues. The CDR3 protein is CASSSFRTAGEQYF. DNA of the CDR3: TGTGCCAGCAGTTCCTTCCGGACAGCGGGCGAGCAGTACTTC.